Described below is a single TCR beta chain sequence and its context. Per the germline V gene, CDR1 is LGHNA and CDR2 is YSLEER. The CDR3 consists of 16 residues. The J segment lost 2 bases and the V segment lost 0 bases, leaving 3 bases of the junction unmatched. Libraries were prepared by immunoSEQ multiplex PCR; TCRdb keeps only in-frame clonotypes and omits some of them. The sample consists of 140,000 to 150,000 clones, 75% to 85% of them appearing once. This specimen belongs to a study of blood T cell repertoires in COVID-19. Study information: Acute and convalescent COVID-19 samples came from the United States, Italy and Spain. Sources were T cells, B-cell-depleted T cells, or PBMCs; the material itself was cDNA or gDNA.

The rearrangement joins TRBV4-3 to TRBJ1-3, with 8 bases aligning to TRBD1. What was sequenced was peripheral blood. This TCR came from a man between 60 and 75 years old with active or convalescent COVID-19. The CDR3 region is CASSQEGRGPGNTIYF. The CDR3 coding sequence is TGCGCCAGCAGCCAAGAAGGCAGGGGGCCTGGAAACACCATATATTTT.